A selection of T cell receptor beta chains follows, all from one sample in a study of cytomegalovirus exposure and HLA in healthy donors. Sequencing used immunoSEQ multiplex PCR; TCRdb keeps in-frame clones, though not all of them. The data show about 200,000 clones, roughly 84% seen once. Material: PBMCs. These receptors were taken from a woman aged 18-29 years in good health and CMV-seropositive. The CDR3 runs from the conserved cysteine through the conserved F or W. A D gene is named only where the DNA matches it firmly. Rows give clone size only sometimes, using once, few, many, or a class for an expanded clone.

>TRBJ2-7|TRBV2|TRBD1|-
TGTGCCAGCAGTACCGGGGACAGGGAGGACCGTCGGTACTTC
CASSTGDREDRRYF
>TRBJ2-7|TRBV18|-|-
TGTGCCAGCTCTCTTACCGGGACTCTTACCTACGAGCAGTACTTC
CASSLTGTLTYEQYF
>TRBJ2-6|TRBV4-1|-|once
TGCGCCAGCAGCCAGGGACTTGGGGGCTCTGGGGCCAACGTCCTGACTTTC
CASSQGLGGSGANVLTF
>TRBJ2-3|TRBV6-5|TRBD1|-
TGTGCCAGCAGTTATTCAGGGGGCGCGGAAGATACGCAGTATTTT
CASSYSGGAEDTQYF
>TRBJ2-5|TRBV2|TRBD2|-
TGTGCCAGCAGTGTAGCTAGCGGCAAAGAGACCCAGTACTTC
CASSVASGKETQYF
>TRBJ1-1|TRBV4-1|-|-
TGCGCCAGCAGCCAAGAAGACAGCTTGCCCAAGAACACTGAAGCTTTCTTT
CASSQEDSLPKNTEAFF
>TRBJ2-1|TRBV7-8|TRBD2|-
TGTGCCAGCAGCTTAGGCGGACTAGCGTGGTCCAGCTCCTACAATGAGCAGTTCTTC
CASSLGGLAWSSSYNEQFF
>TRBJ2-1|TRBV5-4|-|-
TGTGCCAGCAGCTTGGCGGCTAGCCGGTATGAGCAGTTCTTC
CASSLAASRYEQFF
>TRBJ2-3|TRBV30|-|-
TGTGCCTGGACCGGGACTGGGGGAGATACGCAGTATTTT
CAWTGTGGDTQYF
>TRBJ1-4|TRBV15|-|-
TGTGCCACCAGCAGAGATTATACACACGAAAAACTGTTTTTT
CATSRDYTHEKLFF
>TRBJ2-5|TRBV5-5|-|-
TGTGCCAGCAGCTTGCCCGTTCAAGAGACCCAGTACTTC
CASSLPVQETQYF
>TRBJ1-5|TRBV7-6|-|once
TGTGCCAGCAGCTTATCGGCAGGGCGATATAGCAATCAGCCCCAGCATTTT
CASSLSAGRYSNQPQHF
>TRBJ1-5|TRBV23-1|-|-
TGCGCCAGCAGTGGGTGGAGGGAAAGCCAGGGCCTCGGCAATCAGCCCCAGCATTTT
CASSGWRESQGLGNQPQHF
>TRBJ1-4|TRBV9|-|once
TGTGCCAGCAGCGTAGTAGAGGGCGGGACCGCAACTAATGAAAAACTGTTTTTT
CASSVVEGGTATNEKLFF
>TRBJ1-3|TRBV6-1|TRBD1|once
TGTGCCTGCCTGAAACAGGGGGCTGGAAACACCATATATTTT
CACLKQGAGNTIYF
>TRBJ2-1|TRBV30|TRBD2|-
TGTGCCTGGAGTCCTCTAGCGGGAGGCTATGATGAGCAGTTCTTC
CAWSPLAGGYDEQFF
>TRBJ2-7|TRBV10-1|TRBD1|once
TGCGCCAGCAGCGCGACAGGGTACGAGCAGTACTTC
CASSATGYEQYF
>TRBJ1-5|TRBV2|-|-
TGTGCCAGCAGGGAAGGAGTTGGTCAGCCCCAGCATTTT
CASREGVGQPQHF
>TRBJ2-1|TRBV2|TRBD2|-
TGTGCCAGCAGTGACCTAATAGGACTAGCGGGAGATTGGGCCAATGAGCAGTTCTTC
CASSDLIGLAGDWANEQFF
>TRBJ2-1|TRBV19|-|-
TGTGCCAGTACGGACTATCACAATGAGCAGTTCTTC
CASTDYHNEQFF
>TRBJ2-5|TRBV18|-|-
TGTGCCAGCTCACCACCGTCGCCAGGGGAAGAGACCCAGTACTTC
CASSPPSPGEETQYF
>TRBJ2-5|TRBV7-9|TRBD2|-
TGTGCCAGCAGCTCCGGGACTAGCGGTATCATACAAGAGACCCAGTACTTC
CASSSGTSGIIQETQYF
>TRBJ2-7|TRBV27|TRBD2|-
TGTGCCAGCAGTTCGCTAGCGGGAAAGGACGAGCAGTACTTC
CASSSLAGKDEQYF
>TRBJ1-2|TRBV5-1|-|-
TGCGCCAGCAGCTTTCAATACAGGGAGTCCCCTAATGGCTACACCTTC
CASSFQYRESPNGYTF
>TRBJ1-1|TRBV5-6|TRBD1|-
TGTGCCAGCAGCTCCAGGGGGCGCGGGAACACTGAAGCTTTCTTT
CASSSRGRGNTEAFF
>TRBJ2-7|TRBV28|-|-
TGTGCCAGCACCCTGGGGAGTCCCGACGAGCAGTACTTC
CASTLGSPDEQYF
>TRBJ2-5|TRBV28|TRBD2|-
TGTGCCAGCAGTTTATATGGGGGGGTGGAACAAGAGACCCAGTACTTC
CASSLYGGVEQETQYF
>TRBJ1-2|TRBV6-5|-|-
TGTGCCAGCAGTTACTCGAGCGGTGCTAACTATGGCTACACCTTC
CASSYSSGANYGYTF
>TRBJ2-7|TRBV7-8|-|-
TGTGCCAGCAGCTTAGAAGGGGATGTTTCCGAGCAGTACTTC
CASSLEGDVSEQYF
>TRBJ2-5|TRBV10-2|TRBD2|-
TGCGCCAGCAGCGATCCGGGACTAGGAGAGACCCAGTACTTC
CASSDPGLGETQYF